This T cell receptor beta chain was retrieved from a study of PD-L1 blockade in urothelial cancer. Overall study: Patients took up atezolizumab at some point between 2014 and 2015 at 1,200 mg intravenously every 3 weeks.

Using immunoSEQ multiplex PCR, the repertoire was profiled, and TCRdb retains in-frame clones only, with some absent. This table has some 52,000 clones, 77% appearing once. This CDR3 region has 15 residues. Germline V gene sequence: CDR1 SGHDT, CDR2 YYEEEE. V lost 5 bases, J lost 0 bases, and 4 bases stayed unmatched. The chain links TRBV5-6 to TRBJ2-7; TRBD2 aligns across 11 bases. The sample consisted of PBMCs, taken around atezolizumab (anti-PD-L1) treatment. The clonotype originates from a man between 70 and 80 years old with urothelial cancer. In DNA form, the CDR3 reads TGTGCCAGCAGTGTACTAGCGGGGGACTCCTACGAGCAGTACTTC. Amino acids: CASSVLAGDSYEQYF.